What follows are 9 T cell receptor beta chains derived from one specimen sequenced in a study of blood T cell repertoires in COVID-19. Clones were read by immunoSEQ multiplex PCR, and TCRdb kept only the in-frame ones, dropping some. Of a few hundred thousand clones listed, 85% are singletons. Sequenced input: peripheral blood. These receptors all come from a woman aged 18-29 years with acute or convalescent COVID-19.

The chain carries TRBV15 and TRBJ2-3; tentatively, D is TRBD2 (6 bases). Germline CDR1 and CDR2: LNHNV and YYDKDF (reference sequence). V gave up 1 base and J gave up 4 bases, with 6 bases separating them. This CDR3 region has 13 residues. The CDR3 is CATSRAGADTQYF. In nucleotides, the CDR3 is TGTGCCACCAGCAGAGCGGGAGCAGATACGCAGTATTTT.

The chain is built from TRBV19 and TRBJ1-4, with a possible D match to TRBD1 (6 bases). This CDR3 has 15 amino acids. The germline gives CDR1 LNHDA, CDR2 SQIVND (reference sequence). V dropped 2 bases and J dropped 3 bases, with 10 bases sitting between them. CDR3 region: CASSIIQGANEKLFF. Here the CDR3 DNA reads TGTGCCAGTAGTATAATACAGGGTGCTAATGAAAAACTGTTTTTT.

The chain carries TRBV28 and TRBJ2-7; the match to TRBD1 covers 9 bases. There are 15 residues in the CDR3. The J segment lost 1 base and the V segment lost 4 bases, leaving 5 bases of the junction unmatched. Germline values: CDR1 MDHEN, CDR2 SYDVKM. As DNA, the CDR3 is TGTGCCAGCAGTTCGACAGGGGGTCTATCCTACGAGCAGTACTTC. This translates into CASSSTGGLSYEQYF.

The chain carries TRBV2 and TRBJ2-7; 7 bases are shared with TRBD1. The CDR3 extends over 12 amino acids. V dropped 11 bases and J dropped 1; count of bases not matched to a gene: 5. CDR1 is SNHLY and CDR2 is FYNNEI in the germline V gene. CDR3 DNA sequence: TGTGCCGTGGGGACAGTATCCTACGAGCAGTACTTC. Its protein product is CAVGTVSYEQYF.

Here the CDR3 reads CASSPQGTSGSNEQYF. DNA for the CDR3: TGTGCCAGCAGTCCCCAAGGGACTAGCGGGAGTAACGAGCAGTACTTC. The chain couples TRBV28 to TRBJ2-7, with TRBD2 matching over 14 bases. V shed 5 bases, J shed 5 bases, and the junction held 8 bases outside the gene matches. This CDR3 has 16 amino acids. Germline V gene sequence: CDR1 MDHEN, CDR2 SYDVKM. Using reference TRBV28 and TRBJ2-7 for the parts outside the CDR3, the full variable domain is DVKVTQSSRYLVKRTGEKVFLECVQDMDHENMFWYRQDPGLGLRLIYFSYDVKMKEKGDIPEGYSVSREKKERFSLILESASTNQTSMYLCASSPQGTSGSNEQYFGPGTRLTVT.

The chain employs TRBV7-6 and TRBJ2-1, with D tentatively TRBD2 (6 bases). Germline V CDR1 and CDR2: SGHVS, FNYEAQ. CDR3 size: 15 residues. The V and J ends lost 6 bases and 0 bases respectively, with 12 bases between them. For the CDR3, the DNA is TGTGCCAGCAGTTCCGGGAGTAGCTCCTACAATGAGCAGTTCTTC. Translating gives CASSSGSSSYNEQFF.

The V call is TRBV5-8, the J call TRBJ2-3; D perhaps matches TRBD2 (5 bases). Between the trimmed V and J ends, which lost 4 bases and 0 bases, there was a span of 12 bases. Per germline, CDR1 SGHTS and CDR2 YDEGEE. The CDR3 contains 15 residues. The CDR3 protein is CASSQDLSSTDTQYF. The CDR3 DNA is TGTGCCAGCAGCCAGGACTTGTCTAGCACAGATACGCAGTATTTT.

This chain joins TRBV2 and TRBJ2-7, with 9 bases fitting TRBD2. J lost 0 bases, V lost 7 bases, and 4 bases had no gene match. This CDR3 spans 14 amino acids. CDR1 SNHLY and CDR2 FYNNEI come from the germline V gene. CDR3 protein: CASTASGISYEQYF. The CDR3 nucleotides read TGTGCCAGCACCGCTAGCGGGATCTCCTACGAGCAGTACTTC.

The rearrangement uses TRBV7-9 and TRBJ2-3; possible D gene TRBD2, 5 bases. Germline CDR1 reads SEHNR; CDR2 reads FQNEAQ (reference sequence). V shed 0 bases and J shed 14 bases, with 12 bases lying between them. CDR3 length: 12 amino acids. CDR3 DNA: TGTGCCAGCAGCTTAGCGGGAGAAGGGTGGTATTTT. Residues: CASSLAGEGWYF.